The 12 T cell receptor beta chains below were found in one sample sequenced in a study of blood T cell repertoires in COVID-19. Profiling relied on immunoSEQ multiplex PCR, and the TCRdb table lists in-frame clones only, not all of them. Here the sample spans around 160,000 clones, about nine tenths being singletons. The source material was peripheral blood. The receptors here all came from a human donor in a cohort sampled during active COVID-19.

The genes are TRBV5-1 and TRBJ2-6; 9 positions match TRBD1. V was clipped by 2 bases and J by 2 bases; unmatched bases: 11. Germline V lookup: CDR1 SGHRS, CDR2 YFSETQ. The CDR3 is 19 residues long. The CDR3 sequence: CASSLTGGGFSTGANVLTF. In DNA form, the CDR3 reads TGCGCCAGCAGCTTAACAGGGGGCGGGTTTTCGACTGGGGCCAACGTCCTGACTTTC.

The sample holds one count of this clone. This chain connects TRBV19 to TRBJ1-6; D is unresolved. The CDR3 loop spans 13 amino acids. Trimming took off 4 bases at V and 10 bases at J, with 11 bases between the two ends. Germline CDR1 reads LNHDA; CDR2 reads SQIVND (reference sequence). The CDR3 is CASSRQGYSPLHF. CDR3 nucleotides: TGTGCCAGTAGTAGACAAGGTTACTCACCCCTCCACTTT.

Here the CDR3 DNA reads TGTGCCAGCAGGGGGGGGACAGGGGTCAGTCAGCCCCAGCATTTT. It encodes CASRGGTGVSQPQHF. The V call is TRBV7-2, the J call TRBJ1-5; TRBD1 matches 10 bases. The J segment lost 6 bases and the V segment lost 6 bases, leaving 8 bases of the junction unmatched. The CDR3 has 15 amino acids. The germline V gene has CDR1 SGHTA and CDR2 FQGNSA.

V usage is TRBV28 and J usage is TRBJ1-5, with 9 bases that match TRBD1. The junction had 9 bases not matched to a gene; V was cut back by 5 bases and J by 4 bases. Germline values: CDR1 MDHEN, CDR2 SYDVKM. This CDR3 contains 16 residues. The DNA of the CDR3 is TGTGCCAGCAGTGCGAGGAGTGGGACAGGGAATCAGCCCCAGCATTTT. Translating gives CASSARSGTGNQPQHF.

This chain joins TRBV6-2 or TRBV6-3 and TRBJ2-1, with a weak D call TRBD2 (6 bases). CDR1 is MNHEY, CDR2 SVGEGT, per germline. The CDR3 sequence is 15 residues long. V lost 5 bases, J lost 3 bases, and 14 bases lay in between. CDR3 in DNA: TGTGCCAGCAGTGACGGGAGAATAGACTACAATGAGCAGTTCTTC. It codes for CASSDGRIDYNEQFF.

The chain links TRBV6-2 or TRBV6-3 to TRBJ1-2, with 7 bases aligning to TRBD1. This CDR3 region has 17 residues. J lost 8 bases, V lost 0 bases, and 15 bases had no gene match. CDR1 MNHEY and CDR2 SVGEGT come from the germline V gene. CDR3 DNA: TGTGCCAGCAGTTACTCGAGGGTCGACAGGGAGATTTGGGGCTACACCTTC. Encoded protein: CASSYSRVDREIWGYTF.

The J gene is TRBJ2-3, the V gene TRBV12-5, with a possible D match to TRBD2 (5 bases). The CDR3 has 16 amino acids. V lost 0 bases to trimming and J lost 0 bases, with 10 bases between them. Germline V lookup: CDR1 LGHNT, CDR2 FRNRAP. CDR3: CASGLVNGGSTDTQYF. Written as DNA, the CDR3 is TGTGCTAGTGGTTTGGTAAACGGCGGGAGCACAGATACGCAGTATTTT.

Here the CDR3 DNA reads TGTGCCAGCAGTTACGGGGGGGATGGGTCCAATCAGCCCCAGCATTTT. This codes for CASSYGGDGSNQPQHF. This chain uses TRBV6-6 with TRBJ1-5; maybe TRBD1 (5 bases). CDR3 length: 16 residues. Germline V CDR1 and CDR2: MNHNY, SVGAGI (reference sequence). V was cut by 2 bases and J by 3 bases, with 14 bases left in between.

The chain joins TRBV5-1 to TRBJ2-6; D call uncertain. CDR1 and CDR2 from the germline V gene are SGHRS and YFSETQ. The CDR3 is made up of 16 amino acids. V was clipped by 6 bases and J by 2 bases, with 15 bases between them. For the CDR3, the DNA is TGCGCCAGCAAAGAGTACAGCCGAGCTGGGGCCAACGTCCTGACTTTC. It yields the protein CASKEYSRAGANVLTF.

This chain joins TRBV10-2 and TRBJ1-5, with D maybe TRBD1 (5 bases). The length of the CDR3 is 16 residues. The germline CDR1 and CDR2 sequences are WSHSY and SAAADI. V gave up 0 bases and J gave up 4 bases, with 13 bases separating them. CDR3 DNA: TGCGCCAGCAGTGAGTCTACCGGGGGTACGAATCAGCCCCAGCATTTT. Its protein is CASSESTGGTNQPQHF.

CDR3 coding DNA: TGTGCCAGCAGAAGCGCAAACTACGAGCAGTACTTC. It encodes CASRSANYEQYF. The chain has TRBV21-1 and TRBJ2-7; the table's D call TRBD2 went unverified against the DNA. TRBV21-1 is labeled a pseudogene. This CDR3 spans 12 amino acids.

The genes are TRBV19 and TRBJ1-1, with D possibly being TRBD1 (5 bases). This CDR3 has 13 amino acids. Germline-derived CDR1 and CDR2 are LNHDA and SQIVND (reference sequence). V shed 5 bases and J shed 1 base, with 8 bases lying between them. The CDR3 loop reads CASSFQGNTEAFF. As DNA, the CDR3 is TGTGCCAGTAGTTTTCAGGGGAACACTGAAGCTTTCTTT.